This passage covers 17 T cell receptor beta chains from one sample sequenced in a study of blood T cells in healthy people across ages. A sample-barcoded 5' primer and a J-beta primer mix were used in a second PCR of roughly 7 to 11 cycles. One entry per CDR3 protein results from TCRdb running MiXCR on the 5' RACE reads. Here the sample spans about 1.1 million distinct CDR3 sequences, 35% to 45% being singletons. Sequencing used blood. The origin of the receptors is a man younger than 30 in good health.

This clonotype was counted at least ten times. This chain uses TRBV12-3 or TRBV12-4 with TRBJ2-4; D is ambiguous. Trimming removed 5 bases at V and 0 bases at J, with 8 bases between. The CDR3 consists of 14 residues. The CDR3 DNA reads as TGTGCCAGCAGTCTCCGCCTAGCCAAAAACATTCAGTACTTC. Protein sequence: CASSLRLAKNIQYF.

This rearrangement joins TRBV11-2 to TRBJ2-7, with TRBD1 matching 8 bases. V lost 5 bases to trimming and J lost 5 bases; unmatched junction nucleotides: 14. Germline CDR1 reads SGHAT; CDR2 reads FQNNGV. This CDR3 contains 16 residues. CDR3 sequence: CASSPLGGQGLNEQYF. CDR3 in DNA: TGTGCCAGCAGCCCGTTAGGAGGACAGGGACTGAACGAGCAGTACTTC.

This clonotype showed up just a few times. This sequence joins TRBV27 and TRBJ2-1; the D is unclear. This CDR3 is built from 13 residues. Germline CDR1 MNHEY, CDR2 SMNVEV (reference sequence). V lost 5 bases to trimming and J lost 4 bases, with 9 bases between them. CDR3 sequence reads: CASSVGPYNEQFF. In DNA form, the CDR3 reads TGTGCCAGCAGTGTTGGTCCTTACAATGAGCAGTTCTTC.

As regards this clonotype: No conserved phenylalanine or tryptophan is present at the end of the CDR3, so a read error is the likely explanation. The chain combines TRBV4-2 with TRBJ1-1, with a weak D call TRBD1 (6 bases). CDR3 size: 16 residues. Germline V gene data show CDR1 as LGHNA and CDR2 as YNFKEQ. V was trimmed by 0 bases and J by 3 bases, leaving 14 bases between them. This CDR3 is CASSQDSHRADTEAFY. The CDR3 DNA sequence: TGTGCCAGCAGCCAAGATTCCCACAGGGCGGACACTGAAGCTTTCTAT.

This clonotype was counted only a few times. The rearrangement joins TRBV9 to TRBJ1-2; D unclear. Germline values: CDR1 SGDLS, CDR2 YYNGEE. Trimming pared 2 bases from V and 2 bases from J, leaving 19 bases between. The CDR3 sequence is 17 residues long. DNA for the CDR3: TGTGCCAGCAGCGTCGACGGTGCTGGGAGGCCGAACTATGGCTACACCTTC. Protein product: CASSVDGAGRPNYGYTF.

The chain has TRBV4-3 and TRBJ2-2; perhaps TRBD1 as D (5 bases). The ends were cut back, 5 bases at V and 2 bases at J, with 12 bases in the middle. Looked up from germline, CDR1 is LGHNA and CDR2 is YSLEER. This CDR3 region has 15 residues. The CDR3 coding sequence is TGCGCCAGCAGCAACAGGAGATTTAACACCGGGGAGCTGTTTTTT. Translated, it gives CASSNRRFNTGELFF.

The chain carries TRBV7-2 and TRBJ2-1; 13 bases line up with TRBD2. CDR1 is SGHTA and CDR2 is FQGNSA in the germline V gene. J gave up 8 bases and V 5 bases, and 6 bases lay outside the gene matches. This CDR3 region has 15 residues. This CDR3 reads CASSRTSGGSYEQFF. The CDR3 DNA sequence: TGTGCCAGCAGCAGGACTAGCGGGGGATCCTATGAGCAGTTCTTC.

The chain couples TRBV20-1 to TRBJ2-1; D is uncertain. The CDR3 spans 14 residues. Germline V gene data show CDR1 as DFQATT and CDR2 as SNEGSKA (reference sequence). The V and J ends lost 0 bases and 5 bases respectively, with 11 bases between them. CDR3 sequence (DNA): TGCAGTGCTAGAGATTTGCGGCAGAACAATGAGCAGTTCTTC. Translating it yields CSARDLRQNNEQFF.

The chain couples TRBV9 to TRBJ2-2; possible D gene TRBD1, 5 bases. CDR1 is SGDLS, CDR2 YYNGEE, per germline. Trimming removed 4 bases at V and 3 bases at J, with 7 bases between. The CDR3 covers 13 residues. The CDR3 loop reads CASSRGHTGELFF. The CDR3 DNA sequence: TGTGCCAGCAGCAGGGGCCACACCGGGGAGCTGTTTTTT. The whole variable domain, filled in from reference TRBV9 and TRBJ2-2, reads DSGVTQTPKHLITATGQRVTLRCSPRSGDLSVYWYQQSLDQGLQFLIQYYNGEERAKGNILERFSAQQFPDLHSELNLSSLELGDSALYFCASSRGHTGELFFGEGSRLTVL.

The chain joins TRBV2 to TRBJ2-3, with 7 bases aligning to TRBD1. This CDR3 is built from 16 residues. V trimming: 3 bases; J trimming: 1 base; junction bases outside the gene matches: 7. Germline V lookup: CDR1 SNHLY, CDR2 FYNNEI. The CDR3 sequence: CASSDMTGRGTDTQYF. Here the CDR3 DNA reads TGTGCCAGCAGTGATATGACAGGGAGAGGCACAGATACGCAGTATTTT.

Ten or more counts support this clonotype. The chain has TRBV7-9 and TRBJ2-7, with D hard to call. Trimming shortened V by 4 bases and J by 2 bases, and 6 bases separated the two germline ends. Germline CDR1 is SEHNR and CDR2 is FQNEAQ (reference sequence). The CDR3 totals 12 residues. As DNA, the CDR3 is TGTGCCAGCAGCTCCACAGCCTACGAGCAGTACTTC. Translated: CASSSTAYEQYF.

This clonotype was detected a few times. The chain carries TRBV7-9 and TRBJ2-1; no definite D call. Germline V gives CDR1 SEHNR, CDR2 FQNEAQ (reference sequence). The CDR3 runs to 14 residues. V was cut by 5 bases and J by 3 bases, with 11 bases left in between. In DNA, the CDR3 is TGTGCCAGCAGCCATGACCCAAACTACAATGAGCAGTTCTTC. Its translation is CASSHDPNYNEQFF.

The chain has TRBV3-1 and TRBJ2-3; D perhaps matches TRBD2 (5 bases). V dropped 0 bases and J dropped 4 bases, with 8 bases sitting between them. CDR3 length equals 14 residues. Germline values: CDR1 LGHDT, CDR2 YNNKEL (reference sequence). This CDR3 reads CASSQESGSDTQYF. The DNA of the CDR3 is TGTGCCAGCAGCCAAGAGTCGGGGTCAGATACGCAGTATTTT.

This clonotype was counted a few times. The genes are TRBV2 and TRBJ2-5; perhaps TRBD2 as D (6 bases). Germline V CDR1 and CDR2: SNHLY, FYNNEI. The CDR3 has 13 residues. V was clipped by 10 bases and J by 4 bases, with 16 bases between them. CDR3 DNA: TGTGCCACCGGTAAACCGACTAGAGAGACCCAGTACTTC. This sequence encodes CATGKPTRETQYF.

The gene calls are TRBV2 and TRBJ2-3; D gene ambiguous. Trimming pared 7 bases from V and 2 bases from J, leaving 10 bases between. Germline values: CDR1 SNHLY, CDR2 FYNNEI. The CDR3 is made up of 13 amino acids. The chain's CDR3 is CASNADSTDTQYF. CDR3 sequence (DNA): TGTGCCAGCAACGCAGACTCCACAGATACGCAGTATTTT.

The chain carries TRBV20-1 and TRBJ1-2; 9 nucleotides align to TRBD1. With 5 bases clipped from V and 0 bases from J, the junction kept 10 bases outside the gene matches. Per germline, CDR1 DFQATT and CDR2 SNEGSKA (reference sequence). The CDR3 runs 16 residues. The CDR3 region has the DNA TGCAGTGCTCCCCGGACAGGGGACACCCCTAACTATGGCTACACCTTC. Its translation is CSAPRTGDTPNYGYTF.

The V and J genes are TRBV7-9 and TRBJ1-4, with D perhaps TRBD1 (5 bases). The CDR3 sequence is 14 residues long. Per germline, CDR1 SEHNR and CDR2 FQNEAQ (reference sequence). Trimming shortened V by 7 bases and J by 6 bases, and 15 bases separated the two germline ends. CDR3 region: CASTPGRGDEKLFF. For the CDR3, the DNA is TGTGCCAGCACCCCGGGTCGAGGGGATGAAAAACTGTTTTTT.